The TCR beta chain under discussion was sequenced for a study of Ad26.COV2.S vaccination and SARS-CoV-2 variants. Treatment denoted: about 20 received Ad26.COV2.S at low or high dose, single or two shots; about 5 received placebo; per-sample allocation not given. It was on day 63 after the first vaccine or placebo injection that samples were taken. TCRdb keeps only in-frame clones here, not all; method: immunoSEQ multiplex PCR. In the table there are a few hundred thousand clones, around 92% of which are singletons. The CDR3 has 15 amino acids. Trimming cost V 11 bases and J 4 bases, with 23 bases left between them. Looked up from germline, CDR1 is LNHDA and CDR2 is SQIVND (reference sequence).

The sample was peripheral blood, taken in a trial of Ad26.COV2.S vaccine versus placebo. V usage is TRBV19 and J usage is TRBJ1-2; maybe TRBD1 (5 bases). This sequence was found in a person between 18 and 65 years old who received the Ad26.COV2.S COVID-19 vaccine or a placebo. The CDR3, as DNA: TGTGCCTGCCAAGGGACGGGGAGTGGTGTCTATGGCTACACCTTC. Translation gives CACQGTGSGVYGYTF.